The next 27 T cell receptor beta chains were all read from a single sample in a study of T cells in Graves' hyperthyroidism and ophthalmopathy. The CDR3 regions of TCR beta were amplified from RNA transcripts. The primer set for the first-round RT-PCR of the TCR CDR3 was HTBI. TCRdb analysed the multiplex PCR reads with MiXCR anew, one entry per CDR3 protein. The sample carries about 510,000 distinct CDR3 sequences, around 15% recorded once. Sequenced: blood. The receptors here all came from a woman in her forties with Graves' hyperthyroidism.

This chain uses TRBV7-2 with TRBJ2-7; maybe TRBD2 (5 bases). The CDR3 runs 13 residues. Germline-derived CDR1 and CDR2 are SGHTA and FQGNSA. V was trimmed by 6 bases and J by 0 bases, leaving 9 bases between them. The CDR3 nucleotides read TGTGCCAGCAGGACTAAGAGCTCCTACGAGCAGTACTTC. Translating it yields CASRTKSSYEQYF.

The table lists this clonotype with many counts. The J gene is TRBJ2-3, the V gene TRBV20-1, with 10 nucleotides matching TRBD2. Looked up from germline, CDR1 is DFQATT and CDR2 is SNEGSKA (reference sequence). V dropped 5 bases and J dropped 2; count of bases not matched to a gene: 4. The CDR3 sequence is 14 residues long. The DNA for the CDR3 is TGCAGTGCTCCAGCGGGAGGGGTCACAGATACGCAGTATTTT. Its translation is CSAPAGGVTDTQYF.

CDR3 residues: CASSLSTSGELYEQYF. CDR3 nucleotides: TGTGCCAGCAGCTTAAGCACTAGCGGGGAACTCTACGAGCAGTACTTC. This sequence joins TRBV7-9 and TRBJ2-7, with 10 bases matching TRBD2. With V trimmed by 2 bases and J by 3 bases, 7 bases remained unmatched. The germline gives CDR1 SEHNR, CDR2 FQNEAQ (reference sequence). This CDR3 spans 16 amino acids.

This clonotype was observed at least ten times. J is TRBJ2-3 and V is TRBV6-6; TRBD2 might be the D (6 bases). V shed 0 bases and J shed 1 base, with 8 bases lying between them. Per the germline V gene, CDR1 is MNHNY and CDR2 is SVGAGI (reference sequence). This CDR3 region has 15 residues. CDR3 region: CASSYSPSGTDTQYF. In DNA form, the CDR3 reads TGTGCCAGCAGTTACTCACCTAGCGGCACAGATACGCAGTATTTT.

This clonotype occurred many times. The chain links TRBV18 to TRBJ1-1; D remains ambiguous. CDR1 is KGHSH and CDR2 is LQKENI in the germline V gene. The CDR3 contains 14 residues. Trimming removed 4 bases at V and 4 bases at J, with 13 bases between. The CDR3 is CASSQRTLPTEAFF. CDR3 in DNA: TGTGCCAGCTCACAGAGGACCCTCCCCACTGAAGCTTTCTTT.

The chain joins TRBV4-1 to TRBJ2-5; D may correspond to TRBD1 or TRBD2 (7 bases each). This CDR3 is built from 16 residues. CDR1 and CDR2 from the germline V gene are MGHRA and YSYEKL. V was shortened by 4 bases and J by 5 bases, with 20 bases between the two germline ends. The CDR3 reads CASSPQKGGGRETQYF. As DNA, the CDR3 is TGCGCCAGCAGCCCTCAAAAGGGAGGGGGCCGGGAGACCCAGTACTTC.

This clonotype was observed at least ten times. The V gene is TRBV4-1, the J gene TRBJ2-7; D not resolved. Germline V lookup: CDR1 MGHRA, CDR2 YSYEKL. V lost 1 base and J 6 bases, leaving 7 bases between the germline ends. This CDR3 contains 12 residues. DNA of the CDR3: TGCGCCAGCAGCCAAGTCGGTGGCGAGCAGTACTTC. Its translation: CASSQVGGEQYF.

This clonotype was counted many times. The gene calls are TRBV2 and TRBJ2-7; D remains ambiguous. The CDR3 is 10 residues long. V dropped 6 bases and J dropped 5 bases, with 5 bases sitting between them. Germline CDR1 reads SNHLY; CDR2 reads FYNNEI. In DNA, the CDR3 is TGTGCCAGCAGAACCAACGAGCAGTACTTC. It encodes CASRTNEQYF.

J is TRBJ1-1 and V is TRBV20-1; the D is unclear. The germline V and J ends were trimmed by 0 bases and 6 bases, with 23 bases remaining between them. Germline CDR1 reads DFQATT; CDR2 reads SNEGSKA (reference sequence). This CDR3 has 17 residues. CDR3 sequence reads: CSARDHFRVQTFPEAFF. CDR3 in DNA: TGCAGTGCTAGAGATCATTTTCGCGTACAGACGTTCCCTGAAGCTTTCTTT.

This clonotype was picked up many times. The CDR3 region has the DNA TGCAGTGCTAGTAAGGACAGGGCGACTGAAGCTTTCTTT. Translating gives CSASKDRATEAFF. The chain combines TRBV20-1 with TRBJ1-1; 8 bases line up with TRBD1. Germline lookup yields CDR1 DFQATT and CDR2 SNEGSKA (reference sequence). The CDR3 runs to 13 residues. V dropped 3 bases and J dropped 5; count of bases not matched to a gene: 5.

The chain joins TRBV12-3 or TRBV12-4 to TRBJ2-1, with 9 bases lining up with TRBD1. After removal of 3 bases from V and 6 bases from J, the junction contained 6 bases not matched to a gene. This CDR3 spans 15 amino acids. The CDR3 region is CASSFGDRVGNEQFF. As DNA, the CDR3 is TGTGCCAGCAGTTTTGGGGACAGGGTGGGCAATGAGCAGTTCTTC.

This clonotype has just a few counts. V is TRBV30 and J is TRBJ2-7, with 9 bases matching TRBD1. CDR3 length equals 14 residues. Germline V gene data show CDR1 as GTSNPN and CDR2 as SVGIG (reference sequence). The ends lost 5 bases at V and 4 bases at J; junction bases unmatched: 9. The CDR3 nucleotides read TGTGCCTGGGCCGGGACAGGGATTTATTACGAGCAGTACTTC. This codes for CAWAGTGIYYEQYF.

V is TRBV4-1 and J is TRBJ2-1; D is perhaps TRBD2 (7 bases). This CDR3 has 15 residues. V was pared by 1 base and J by 7 bases, with 14 bases between. Germline lookup yields CDR1 MGHRA and CDR2 YSYEKL. DNA of the CDR3: TGCGCCAGCAGCCAAGTAGGGGGAGGGGGGAATGAGCAGTTCTTC. Translation: CASSQVGGGGNEQFF.

This clonotype has ten or more counts. The chain combines TRBV5-8 with TRBJ2-7; no firm D call. V was clipped by 1 base and J by 4 bases, with 15 bases between them. CDR3 length equals 15 residues. Per germline, CDR1 SGHTS and CDR2 YDEGEE. CDR3 sequence (DNA): TGTGCCAGCAGCTTGAAACTCAACCCGCCATACGAGCAGTACTTC. It specifies CASSLKLNPPYEQYF.

This clonotype was detected many times. The genes are TRBV28 and TRBJ1-2; 12 bases line up with TRBD1. The CDR3 consists of 16 residues. Trimming took 5 bases from V and 8 from J; bases not matched to a gene: 12. The germline V gene encodes CDR1 MDHEN and CDR2 SYDVKM. The CDR3 here is CASSEAGRDRGLGYTF. In DNA, the CDR3 is TGTGCCAGCAGTGAGGCAGGTCGGGACAGGGGGCTCGGCTACACCTTC.

The chain joins TRBV20-1 to TRBJ2-5, with D possibly being TRBD2 (6 bases). CDR3 size: 13 residues. V gave up 3 bases and J gave up 5 bases, with 13 bases separating them. CDR1 and CDR2 from the germline V gene are DFQATT and SNEGSKA (reference sequence). CDR3 sequence (DNA): TGCAGTGCTAGTAAGACTGGGGGGGAGACCCAGTACTTC. Its translation: CSASKTGGETQYF.

This chain joins TRBV29-1 and TRBJ2-2; 8 bases match TRBD1. CDR3 length: 15 residues. The germline gives CDR1 SQVTM, CDR2 ANQGSEA. V lost 4 bases to trimming and J lost 4 bases; unmatched junction nucleotides: 8. CDR3 residues: CSVGGVDRVTGELFF. The DNA of the CDR3 is TGCAGCGTTGGGGGTGTGGACAGGGTCACCGGGGAGCTGTTTTTT.

This clonotype was seen ten or more times. CDR3 sequence (DNA): TGTGCCAGCAGCTTAGCCGGGACACGAGGTATCTACGAGCAGTACTTC. It translates to CASSLAGTRGIYEQYF. The rearrangement links TRBV7-8 to TRBJ2-7; possibly TRBD1 for D (6 bases). Per the germline V gene, CDR1 is SGHVS and CDR2 is FQNEAQ. The V and J ends lost 0 bases and 3 bases respectively, with 15 bases between them. CDR3 length equals 16 residues.

Ten or more counts support this clonotype. The V gene is TRBV15, the J gene TRBJ1-1, with 8 nucleotides matching TRBD1. Germline trimming cut 3 bases from V and 3 bases from J; bases unmatched to any gene: 6. This CDR3 comprises 15 residues. CDR1 LNHNV and CDR2 YYDKDF come from the germline V gene (reference sequence). This chain's CDR3 is CATSRPETGDTEAFF. The CDR3 nucleotides are TGTGCCACCAGCAGGCCGGAGACAGGGGACACTGAAGCTTTCTTT.

This clonotype was seen many times. The chain carries TRBV30 and TRBJ1-5; 9 bases line up with TRBD1. Trimming at V came to 6 bases and at J to 4 bases, leaving 4 bases not matched to a gene. This CDR3 spans 13 amino acids. Germline V gene lookup returns CDR1 GTSNPN and CDR2 SVGIG (reference sequence). CDR3 sequence (DNA): TGTGCCTGCCAGACAGGGGGTAATCAGCCCCAGCATTTT. Protein product: CACQTGGNQPQHF.

The chain is built from TRBV27 and TRBJ1-2, with D possibly being TRBD1 (6 bases). Trimming removed 5 bases at V and 3 bases at J, with 10 bases between. The CDR3 covers 13 residues. Germline V CDR1 and CDR2: MNHEY, SMNVEV (reference sequence). CDR3 in amino acids: CASSPTGYYGYTF. DNA of the CDR3: TGTGCCAGCAGTCCGACAGGATACTATGGCTACACCTTC.

This clonotype has more than one count but fewer than ten. The chain combines TRBV28 with TRBJ1-2; D is perhaps TRBD1 (6 bases). The CDR3 runs 15 residues. The ends were cut back, 5 bases at V and 2 bases at J, with 15 bases in the middle. CDR1 and CDR2 from the germline V gene are MDHEN and SYDVKM. CDR3 residues: CASSPRGRGNYGYTF. As DNA, the CDR3 is TGTGCCAGCAGTCCCCGTGGCAGGGGCAACTATGGCTACACCTTC.

V is TRBV19 and J is TRBJ1-1, with a possible D match to TRBD1 (6 bases). Trimming took 6 bases from V and 4 from J, leaving 21 bases between them. CDR1 and CDR2 from the germline V gene are LNHDA and SQIVND (reference sequence). The CDR3 length is 16 residues. CDR3 nucleotides: TGTGCCAGTAGCCGACAGGCCCTCCAAGGCAGCACTGAAGCTTTCTTT. Protein sequence: CASSRQALQGSTEAFF.

This clonotype was counted only a few times. J is TRBJ2-1 and V is TRBV5-5; D may match TRBD1 or TRBD2 (5 bases each). The CDR3 length is 16 residues. Germline V CDR1 and CDR2: SGHKS, YYEKEE (reference sequence). The V gene lost 2 bases and the J gene lost 0 bases, with 12 bases spanning the gap. CDR3 in DNA: TGTGCCAGCAGCTTTGCTATGGGGGTCTCCTACAATGAGCAGTTCTTC. Its translation is CASSFAMGVSYNEQFF.

V gene TRBV29-1 combines with J gene TRBJ2-2; D might be TRBD1 (6 bases). CDR1 and CDR2 from the germline V gene are SQVTM and ANQGSEA. V was trimmed by 6 bases and J by 4 bases, leaving 15 bases between them. CDR3 length equals 14 residues. In nucleotides, the CDR3 is TGCAGCGTGAGACAGGCCCTGGGCACCGGGGAGCTGTTTTTT. It specifies CSVRQALGTGELFF.

The rearrangement uses TRBV30 and TRBJ2-3; TRBD1 matches at 9 bases. Germline V gene sequence: CDR1 GTSNPN, CDR2 SVGIG (reference sequence). This CDR3 contains 15 residues. With 2 bases clipped from V and 5 bases from J, the junction kept 8 bases outside the gene matches. The CDR3 is CAWSLRQGGRDTQYF. CDR3 coding DNA: TGTGCCTGGAGTTTGAGACAGGGGGGAAGAGATACGCAGTATTTT.

This clonotype came up many times. The rearrangement links TRBV28 to TRBJ1-3; D unclear. The CDR3 runs 15 residues. The V end was cut by 7 bases, the J end by 0 bases, with 13 bases between. Germline lookup yields CDR1 MDHEN and CDR2 SYDVKM. The CDR3 coding sequence is TGTGCCAGCAATACCGGACGGTACTCTGGAAACACCATATATTTT. Its protein is CASNTGRYSGNTIYF.